This T cell receptor (beta chain) emerged from a study of shared clonotypes between healthy human individuals. The ends were cut back, 5 bases at V and 3 bases at J, with 10 bases in the middle. In germline, CDR1 is SGHTA, CDR2 FQGNSA. This CDR3 is built from 13 residues. Clones were read by immunoSEQ multiplex PCR, and TCRdb kept only the in-frame ones, dropping some. The sample lists a few million clones, around nine tenths occurring once. This clone showed up just once. The rearrangement links TRBV7-2 to TRBJ2-5; the D is unclear. The TCR originated in a man younger than 35 in good health. The sequenced sample was naive CD4+ T cells sorted from blood. Documented subset: CD45RA+ positively selected. DNA of the CDR3: TGTGCCAGCAGCCCGAGCTACGAAGAGACCCAGTACTTC. This sequence encodes CASSPSYEETQYF.